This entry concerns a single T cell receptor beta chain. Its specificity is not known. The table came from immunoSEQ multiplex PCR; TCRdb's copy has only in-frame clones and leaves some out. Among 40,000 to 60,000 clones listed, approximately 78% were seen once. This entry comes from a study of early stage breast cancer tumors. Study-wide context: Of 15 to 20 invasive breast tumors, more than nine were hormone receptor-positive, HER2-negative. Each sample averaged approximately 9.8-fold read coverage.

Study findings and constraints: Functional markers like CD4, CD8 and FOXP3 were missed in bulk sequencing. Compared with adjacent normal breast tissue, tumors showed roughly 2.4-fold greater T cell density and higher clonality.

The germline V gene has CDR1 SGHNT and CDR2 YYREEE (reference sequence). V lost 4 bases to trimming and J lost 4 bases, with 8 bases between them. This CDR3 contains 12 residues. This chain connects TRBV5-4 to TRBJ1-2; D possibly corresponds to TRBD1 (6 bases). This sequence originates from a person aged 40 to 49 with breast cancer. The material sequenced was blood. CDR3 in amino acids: CASSQDSYGYTF. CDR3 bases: TGTGCCAGCAGCCAGGACAGCTATGGCTACACCTTC.